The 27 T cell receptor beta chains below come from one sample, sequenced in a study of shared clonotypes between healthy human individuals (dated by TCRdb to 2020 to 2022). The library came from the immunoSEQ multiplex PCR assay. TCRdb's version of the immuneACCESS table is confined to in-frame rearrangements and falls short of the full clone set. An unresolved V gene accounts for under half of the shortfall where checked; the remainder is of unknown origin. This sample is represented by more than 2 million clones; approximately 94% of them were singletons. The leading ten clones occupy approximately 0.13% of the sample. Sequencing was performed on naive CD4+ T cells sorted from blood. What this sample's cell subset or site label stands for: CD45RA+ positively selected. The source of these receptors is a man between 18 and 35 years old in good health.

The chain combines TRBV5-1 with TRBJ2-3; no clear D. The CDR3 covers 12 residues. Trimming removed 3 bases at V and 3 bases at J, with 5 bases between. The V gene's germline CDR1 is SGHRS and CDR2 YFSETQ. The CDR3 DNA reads TGCGCCAGCAGCTATACTACAGATACGCAGTATTTT. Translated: CASSYTTDTQYF.

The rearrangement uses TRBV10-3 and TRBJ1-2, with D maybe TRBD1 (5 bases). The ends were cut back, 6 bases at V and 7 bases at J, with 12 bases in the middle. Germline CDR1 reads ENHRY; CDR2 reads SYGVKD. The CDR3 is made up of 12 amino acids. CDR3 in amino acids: CAISVEGTGYTF. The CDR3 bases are TGTGCCATCAGCGTCGAGGGGACTGGCTACACCTTC.

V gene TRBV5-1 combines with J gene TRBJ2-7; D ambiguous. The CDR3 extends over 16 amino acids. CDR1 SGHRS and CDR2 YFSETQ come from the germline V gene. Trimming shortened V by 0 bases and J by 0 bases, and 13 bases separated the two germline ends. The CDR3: CASSLGSALNSYEQYF. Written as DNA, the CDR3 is TGCGCCAGCAGCTTGGGATCAGCTTTAAACTCCTACGAGCAGTACTTC.

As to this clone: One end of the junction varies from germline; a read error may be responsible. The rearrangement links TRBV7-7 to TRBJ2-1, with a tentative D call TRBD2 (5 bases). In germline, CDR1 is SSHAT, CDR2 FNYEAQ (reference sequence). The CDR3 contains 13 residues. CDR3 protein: CASSLAGGDEQFF. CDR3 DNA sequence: TGTGCTAGCAGCTTAGCAGGAGGCGATGAGCAGTTCTTC.

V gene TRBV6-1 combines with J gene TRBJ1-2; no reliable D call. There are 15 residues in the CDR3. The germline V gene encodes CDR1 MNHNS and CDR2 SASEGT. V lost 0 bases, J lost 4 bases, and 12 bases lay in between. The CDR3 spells CASSEAAGPGYGYTF. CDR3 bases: TGTGCCAGCAGTGAAGCAGCCGGGCCCGGCTATGGCTACACCTTC.

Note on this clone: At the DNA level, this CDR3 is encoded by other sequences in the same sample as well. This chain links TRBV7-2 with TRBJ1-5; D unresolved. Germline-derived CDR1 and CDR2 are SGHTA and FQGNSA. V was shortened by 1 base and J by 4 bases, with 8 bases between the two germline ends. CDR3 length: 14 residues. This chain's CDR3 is CASSLGQGNQPQHF. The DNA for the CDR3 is TGTGCCAGCAGCTTAGGCCAAGGAAATCAGCCCCAGCATTTT. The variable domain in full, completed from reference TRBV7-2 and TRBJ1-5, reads GAGVSQSPSNKVTEKGKDVELRCDPISGHTALYWYRQSLGQGLEFLIYFQGNSAPDKSGLPSDRFSAERTGGSVSTLTIQRTQQEDSAVYLCASSLGQGNQPQHFGDGTRLSIL.

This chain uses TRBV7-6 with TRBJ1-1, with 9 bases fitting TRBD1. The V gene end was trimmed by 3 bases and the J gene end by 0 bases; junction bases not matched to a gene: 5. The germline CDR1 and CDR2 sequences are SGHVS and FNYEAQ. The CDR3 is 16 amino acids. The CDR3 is CASSLGTGFMNTEAFF. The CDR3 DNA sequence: TGTGCCAGCAGCTTGGGGACAGGGTTTATGAACACTGAAGCTTTCTTT.

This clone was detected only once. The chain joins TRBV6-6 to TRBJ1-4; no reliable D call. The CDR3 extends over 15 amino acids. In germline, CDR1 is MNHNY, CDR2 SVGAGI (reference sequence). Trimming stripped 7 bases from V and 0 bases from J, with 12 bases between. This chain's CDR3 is CASIQGRATNEKLFF. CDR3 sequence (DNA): TGTGCCAGCATTCAAGGACGGGCAACTAATGAAAAACTGTTTTTT.

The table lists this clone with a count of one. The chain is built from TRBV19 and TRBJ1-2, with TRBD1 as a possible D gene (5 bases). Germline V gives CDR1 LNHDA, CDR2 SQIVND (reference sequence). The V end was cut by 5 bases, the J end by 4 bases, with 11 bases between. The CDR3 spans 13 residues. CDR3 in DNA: TGTGCCAGTAGTCGGTCCGGGGCCTATGGCTACACCTTC. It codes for CASSRSGAYGYTF. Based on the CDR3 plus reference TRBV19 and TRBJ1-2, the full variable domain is DGGITQSPKYLFRKEGQNVTLSCEQNLNHDAMYWYRQDPGQGLRLIYYSQIVNDFQKGDIAEGYSVSREKKESFPLTVTSAQKNPTAFYLCASSRSGAYGYTFGSGTRLTVV.

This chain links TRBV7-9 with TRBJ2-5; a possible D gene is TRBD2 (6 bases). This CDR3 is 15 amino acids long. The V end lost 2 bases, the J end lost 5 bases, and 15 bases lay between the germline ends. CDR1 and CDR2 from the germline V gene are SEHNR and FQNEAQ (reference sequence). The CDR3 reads CASSLTRGEDETQYF. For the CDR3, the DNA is TGTGCCAGCAGCTTAACGAGAGGGGAGGATGAGACCCAGTACTTC.

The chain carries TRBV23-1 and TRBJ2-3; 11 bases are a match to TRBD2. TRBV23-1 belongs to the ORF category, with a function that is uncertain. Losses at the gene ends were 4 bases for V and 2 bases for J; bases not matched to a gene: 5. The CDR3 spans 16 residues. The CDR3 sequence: CASSPTSGMDTDTQYF. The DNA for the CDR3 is TGCGCCAGCAGTCCGACTAGCGGGATGGACACAGATACGCAGTATTTT.

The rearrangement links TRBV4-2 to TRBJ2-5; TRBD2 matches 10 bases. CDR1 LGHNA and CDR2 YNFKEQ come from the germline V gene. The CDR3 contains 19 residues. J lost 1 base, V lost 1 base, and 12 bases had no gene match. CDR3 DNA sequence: TGTGCCAGCAGCCAAGGAGTGTGGGTAGCGGGAGGTGTCCAAGAGACCCAGTACTTC. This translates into CASSQGVWVAGGVQETQYF.

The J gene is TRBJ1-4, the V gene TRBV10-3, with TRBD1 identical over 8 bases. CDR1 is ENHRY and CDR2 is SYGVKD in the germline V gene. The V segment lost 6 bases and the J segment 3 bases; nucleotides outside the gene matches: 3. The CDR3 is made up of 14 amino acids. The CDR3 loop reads CAISATGANEKLFF. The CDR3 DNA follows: TGTGCCATCAGCGCGACAGGGGCTAATGAAAAACTGTTTTTT.

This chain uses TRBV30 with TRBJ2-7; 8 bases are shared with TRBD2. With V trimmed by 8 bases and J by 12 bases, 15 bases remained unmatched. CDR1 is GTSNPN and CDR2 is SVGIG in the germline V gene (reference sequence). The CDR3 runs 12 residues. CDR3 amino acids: CAGHQREFRVYF. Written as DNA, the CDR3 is TGTGCCGGACACCAGCGGGAGTTTCGTGTGTACTTC.

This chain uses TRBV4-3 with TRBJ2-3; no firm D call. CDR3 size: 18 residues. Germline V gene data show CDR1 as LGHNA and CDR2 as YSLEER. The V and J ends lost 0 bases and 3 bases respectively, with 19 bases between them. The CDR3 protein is CASSQDGQRYVPTDTQYF. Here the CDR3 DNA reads TGCGCCAGCAGCCAAGATGGCCAGCGATATGTCCCTACAGATACGCAGTATTTT.

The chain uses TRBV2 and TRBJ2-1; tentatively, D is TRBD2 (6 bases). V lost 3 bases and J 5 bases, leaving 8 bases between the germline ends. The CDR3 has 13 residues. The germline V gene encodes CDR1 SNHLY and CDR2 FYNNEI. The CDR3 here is CASSDWGDNEQFF. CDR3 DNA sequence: TGTGCCAGCAGTGATTGGGGGGACAATGAGCAGTTCTTC.

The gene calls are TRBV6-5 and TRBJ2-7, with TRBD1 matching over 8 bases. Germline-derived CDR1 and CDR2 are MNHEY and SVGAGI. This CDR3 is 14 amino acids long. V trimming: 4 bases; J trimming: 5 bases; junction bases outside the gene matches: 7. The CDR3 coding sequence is TGTGCCAGCAGTTCGACAGGGGCTGGAAACGAGCAGTACTTC. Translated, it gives CASSSTGAGNEQYF.

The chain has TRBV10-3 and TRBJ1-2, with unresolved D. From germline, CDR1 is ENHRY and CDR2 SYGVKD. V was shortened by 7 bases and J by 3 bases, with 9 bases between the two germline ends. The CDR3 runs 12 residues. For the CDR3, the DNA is TGTGCCATCAATAGGATGGACTATGGCTACACCTTC. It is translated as CAINRMDYGYTF.

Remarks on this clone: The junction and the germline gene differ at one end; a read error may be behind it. DNA for the CDR3: TGTGCAAGTAGCCTCGGAGTTTACAATGAGCAGTTCTTC. Its protein product is CASSLGVYNEQFF. The chain recombines TRBV19 with TRBJ2-1; D gene uncertain. Germline CDR1 reads LNHDA; CDR2 reads SQIVND (reference sequence). The CDR3 is 13 amino acids.

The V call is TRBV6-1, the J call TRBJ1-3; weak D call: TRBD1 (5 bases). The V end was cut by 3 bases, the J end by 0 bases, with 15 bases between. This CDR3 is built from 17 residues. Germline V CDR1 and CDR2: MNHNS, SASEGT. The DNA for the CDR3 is TGTGCCAGCAGTGACTTACGGGACGGCTTCTCTGGAAACACCATATATTTT. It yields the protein CASSDLRDGFSGNTIYF.

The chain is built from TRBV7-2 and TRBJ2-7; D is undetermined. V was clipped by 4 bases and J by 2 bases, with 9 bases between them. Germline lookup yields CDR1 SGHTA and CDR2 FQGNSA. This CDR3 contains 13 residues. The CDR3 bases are TGTGCCAGCAGCTACTTACAGCCCTACGAGCAGTACTTC. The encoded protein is CASSYLQPYEQYF.

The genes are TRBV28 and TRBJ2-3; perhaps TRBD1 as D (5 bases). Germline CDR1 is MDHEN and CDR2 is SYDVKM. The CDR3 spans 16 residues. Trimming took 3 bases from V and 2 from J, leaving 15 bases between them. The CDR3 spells CASSFPQGSPTDTQYF. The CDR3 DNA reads TGTGCCAGCAGTTTCCCCCAGGGTAGCCCCACAGATACGCAGTATTTT.

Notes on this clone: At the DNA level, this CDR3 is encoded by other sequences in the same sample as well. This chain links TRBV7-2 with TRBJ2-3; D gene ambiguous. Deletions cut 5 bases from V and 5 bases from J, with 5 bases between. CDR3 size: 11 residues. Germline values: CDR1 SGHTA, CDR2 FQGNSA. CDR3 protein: CASSPRDTQYF. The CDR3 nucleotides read TGTGCCAGCAGCCCTCGAGATACGCAGTATTTT.

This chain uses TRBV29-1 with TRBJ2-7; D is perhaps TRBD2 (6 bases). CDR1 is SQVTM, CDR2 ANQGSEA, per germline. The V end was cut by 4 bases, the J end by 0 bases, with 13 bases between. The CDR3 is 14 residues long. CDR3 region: CSVGVLADSYEQYF. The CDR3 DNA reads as TGCAGCGTTGGGGTGTTAGCGGACTCCTACGAGCAGTACTTC.

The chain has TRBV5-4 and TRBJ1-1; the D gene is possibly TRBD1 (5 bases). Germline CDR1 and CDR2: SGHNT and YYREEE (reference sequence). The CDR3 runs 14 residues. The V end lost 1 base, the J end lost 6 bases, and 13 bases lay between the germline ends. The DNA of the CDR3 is TGTGCCAGCAGCTTGTTTGTTGACAGCCCTGAAGCTTTCTTT. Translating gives CASSLFVDSPEAFF.

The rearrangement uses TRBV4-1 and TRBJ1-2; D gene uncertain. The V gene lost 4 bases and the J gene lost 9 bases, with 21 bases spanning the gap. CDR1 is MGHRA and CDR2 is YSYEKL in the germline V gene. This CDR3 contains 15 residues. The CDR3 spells CASSPMGGDRARYTF. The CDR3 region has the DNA TGCGCCAGCAGCCCCATGGGCGGGGATAGGGCCCGCTACACCTTC.

This CDR3 reads CASSLTDSSGNTIYF. DNA for the CDR3: TGTGCCAGCAGCTTAACGGACTCCTCTGGAAACACCATATATTTT. The chain has TRBV11-1 and TRBJ1-3, with D uncertain. The germline V and J ends were trimmed by 2 bases and 0 bases, with 8 bases remaining between them. This CDR3 has 15 amino acids. Germline CDR1 is SGHAT and CDR2 is FQDESV (reference sequence).